This TCR beta chain is drawn from a study of blood T cell repertoires in COVID-19. This CDR3 has 18 residues. Per germline, CDR1 MRHNA and CDR2 SNTAGT. The V end was cut by 4 bases, the J end by 0 bases, with 16 bases between. Using immunoSEQ multiplex PCR, the repertoire was profiled, and TCRdb retains in-frame clones only, with some absent. Of 250,000 to 300,000 clones in the sample, 89% were seen once. Source material: peripheral blood. The sequence was collected from a woman aged 55-70 years with acute or convalescent COVID-19. J is TRBJ1-6 and V is TRBV6-4; D gene uncertain. In DNA form, the CDR3 reads TGTGCCAGCAGTGCCGAACATTTAGGGAGCTCCTATAATTCACCCCTCCACTTT. This sequence encodes CASSAEHLGSSYNSPLHF.